The T cell receptor beta chain under discussion was sequenced for a study of T cells in pancreatic ductal adenocarcinoma. Per germline, CDR1 KGHSH and CDR2 LQKENI. V lost 0 bases and J 1 base, leaving 9 bases between the germline ends. The CDR3 totals 15 residues. Method: immunoSEQ multiplex PCR; TCRdb's copy keeps in-frame clones and lacks some. The sample yields 25,000 to 35,000 clones, around 94% seen once. No neoadjuvant therapy was given to the selected pancreatic ductal adenocarcinoma patients before their surgery. The receptor's source is a human donor with pancreatic ductal adenocarcinoma. Sequencing was done on a sample of PBMCs. The chain combines TRBV18 with TRBJ1-1; weak D call: TRBD1 (5 bases). The CDR3 protein is CASSPPAGTNTEAFF. The DNA for the CDR3 is TGTGCCAGCTCACCACCGGCGGGGACGAACACTGAAGCTTTCTTT. The full variable domain, completed using reference TRBV18 and TRBJ1-1, is NAGVMQNPRHLVRRRGQEARLRCSPMKGHSHVYWYRQLPEEGLKFMVYLQKENIIDESGMPKERFSAEFPKEGPSILRIQQVVRGDSAAYFCASSPPAGTNTEAFFGQGTRLTVV.